This T cell receptor (beta chain) was sequenced during a study of technical replicates of blood from several donors. The CDR3 runs to 14 residues. Per germline, CDR1 MGHDK and CDR2 SYGVNS. V gave up 4 bases and J gave up 12 bases; unmatched junction bases: 9. Sequencing used immunoSEQ multiplex PCR; TCRdb keeps in-frame clones, though not all of them. The data show about 88,000 clones, with 92% seen just once and roughly 0.25% held by the top ten. The V call is TRBV25-1, the J call TRBJ2-7; TRBD2 matches 13 bases. Material: T cells isolated from PBMCs. The TCR was taken from a human donor in good health. The CDR3 DNA reads TGTGCCAGCAGTGGCACACTAGCGGGAGGGTCTGTGTACTTC. The encoded protein is CASSGTLAGGSVYF.